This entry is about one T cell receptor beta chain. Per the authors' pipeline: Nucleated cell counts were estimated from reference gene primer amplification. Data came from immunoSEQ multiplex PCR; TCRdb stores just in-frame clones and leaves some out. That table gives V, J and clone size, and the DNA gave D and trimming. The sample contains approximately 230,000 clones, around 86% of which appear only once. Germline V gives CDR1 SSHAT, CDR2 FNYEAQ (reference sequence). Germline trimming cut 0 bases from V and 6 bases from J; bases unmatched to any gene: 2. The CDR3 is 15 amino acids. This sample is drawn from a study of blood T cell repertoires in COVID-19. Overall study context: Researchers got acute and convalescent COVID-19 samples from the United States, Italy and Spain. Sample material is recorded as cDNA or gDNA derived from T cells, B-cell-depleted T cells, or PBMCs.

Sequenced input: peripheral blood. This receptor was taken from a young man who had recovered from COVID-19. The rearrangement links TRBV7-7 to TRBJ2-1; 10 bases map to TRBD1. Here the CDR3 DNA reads TGTGCCAGCAGCTTAGCGGGACAGGGGACCAATGAGCAGTTCTTC. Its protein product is CASSLAGQGTNEQFF.